This TCR beta chain was profiled in a study of CD8+ T cells in alopecia areata. General study findings and limits: Lesional tissue from the scalp (especially in alopecia totalis/universalis) showed higher clonality than normal scalp.

Extracted RNA was reverse transcribed, and the resulting cDNA served as sequencing template. Libraries were prepared by immunoSEQ multiplex PCR; TCRdb keeps only in-frame clonotypes and omits some of them. In the table there are about 150,000 clones, around 50% of which are singletons. Comments on this clone: No antigen is known for it.

Germline CDR1 and CDR2: MNHEY and SMNVEV (reference sequence). The CDR3 extends over 12 amino acids. V lost 5 bases and J 7 bases, leaving 9 bases between the germline ends. The material was CD4+ T cells sorted from blood, obtained at week 0. This TCR came from a human donor with alopecia areata. V is TRBV27 and J is TRBJ2-1, with D unresolved. CDR3 in DNA: TGTGCCAGCAGTCCCCGAAGAAATGAGCAGTTCTTC. Its protein is CASSPRRNEQFF.